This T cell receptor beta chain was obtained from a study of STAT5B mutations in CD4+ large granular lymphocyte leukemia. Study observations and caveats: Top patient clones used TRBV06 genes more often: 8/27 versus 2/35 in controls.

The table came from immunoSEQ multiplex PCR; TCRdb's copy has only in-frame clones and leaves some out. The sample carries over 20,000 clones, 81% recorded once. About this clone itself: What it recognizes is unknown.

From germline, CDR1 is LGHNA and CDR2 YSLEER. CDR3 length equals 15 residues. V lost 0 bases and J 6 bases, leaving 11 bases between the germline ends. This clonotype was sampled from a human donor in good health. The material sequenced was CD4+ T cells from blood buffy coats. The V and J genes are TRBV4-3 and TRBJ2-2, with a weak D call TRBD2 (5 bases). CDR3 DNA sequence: TGCGCCAGCAGCCAAGATGAGGGAGCTCCCGGGGAGCTGTTTTTT. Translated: CASSQDEGAPGELFF.